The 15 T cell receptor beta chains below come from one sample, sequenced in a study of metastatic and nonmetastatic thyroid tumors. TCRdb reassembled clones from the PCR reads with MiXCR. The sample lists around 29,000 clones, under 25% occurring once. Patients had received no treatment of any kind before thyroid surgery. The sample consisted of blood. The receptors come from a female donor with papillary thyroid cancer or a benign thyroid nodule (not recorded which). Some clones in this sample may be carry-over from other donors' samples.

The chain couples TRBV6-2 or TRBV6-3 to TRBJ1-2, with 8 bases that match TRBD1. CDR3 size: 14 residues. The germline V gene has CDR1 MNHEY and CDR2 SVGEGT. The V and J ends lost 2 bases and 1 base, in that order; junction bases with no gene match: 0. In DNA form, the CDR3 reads TGTGCCAGCAGTTACACAGGGGGTAACTATGGCTACACCTTC. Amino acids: CASSYTGGNYGYTF.

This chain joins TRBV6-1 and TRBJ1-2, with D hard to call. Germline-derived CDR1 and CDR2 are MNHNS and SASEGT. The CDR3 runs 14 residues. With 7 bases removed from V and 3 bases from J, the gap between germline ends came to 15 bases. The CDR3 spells CASTFRGYDYGYTF. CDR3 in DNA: TGTGCCAGCACCTTCAGAGGGTACGACTATGGCTACACCTTC.

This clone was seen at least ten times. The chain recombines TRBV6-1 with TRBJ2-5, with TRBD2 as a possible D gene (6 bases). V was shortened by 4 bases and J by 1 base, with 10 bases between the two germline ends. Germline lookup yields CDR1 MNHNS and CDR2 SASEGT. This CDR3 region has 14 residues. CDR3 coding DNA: TGTGCCAGCAGTGCGGGGACTCGCCAAGAGACCCAGTACTTC. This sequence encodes CASSAGTRQETQYF.

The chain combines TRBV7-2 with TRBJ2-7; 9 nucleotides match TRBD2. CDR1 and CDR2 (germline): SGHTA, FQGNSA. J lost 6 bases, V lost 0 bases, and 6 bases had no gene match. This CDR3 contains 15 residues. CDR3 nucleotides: TGTGCCAGCAGCTTAGCTAGCGGGAGTTTCTGCGAGCAGTACTTC. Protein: CASSLASGSFCEQYF.

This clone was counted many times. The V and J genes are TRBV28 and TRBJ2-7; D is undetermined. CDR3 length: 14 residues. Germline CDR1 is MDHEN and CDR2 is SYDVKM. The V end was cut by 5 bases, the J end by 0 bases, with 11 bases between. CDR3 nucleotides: TGTGCCAGCAGTCGACTTATCACCTCCTACGAGCAGTACTTC. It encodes CASSRLITSYEQYF.

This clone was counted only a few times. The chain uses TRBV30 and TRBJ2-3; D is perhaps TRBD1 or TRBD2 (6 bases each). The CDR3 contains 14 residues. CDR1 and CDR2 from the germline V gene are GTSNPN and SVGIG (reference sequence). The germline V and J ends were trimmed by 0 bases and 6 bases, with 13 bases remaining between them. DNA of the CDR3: TGTGCCTGGAGTGTCGAGGGGGGTCCGGATACGCAGTATTTT. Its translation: CAWSVEGGPDTQYF.

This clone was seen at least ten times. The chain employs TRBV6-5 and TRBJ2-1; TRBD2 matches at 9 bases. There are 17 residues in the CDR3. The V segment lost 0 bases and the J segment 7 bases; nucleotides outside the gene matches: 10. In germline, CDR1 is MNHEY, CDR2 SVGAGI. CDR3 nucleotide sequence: TGTGCCAGCAGTTACTCCCTTTTTGCGGGGGGGCTTAATGAGCAGTTCTTC. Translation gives CASSYSLFAGGLNEQFF.

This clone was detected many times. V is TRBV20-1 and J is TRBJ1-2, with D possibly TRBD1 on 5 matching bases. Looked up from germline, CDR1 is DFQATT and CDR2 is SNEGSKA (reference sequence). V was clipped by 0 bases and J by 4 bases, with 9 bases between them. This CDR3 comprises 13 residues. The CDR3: CSAREDIGYGYTF. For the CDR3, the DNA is TGCAGTGCTAGAGAGGACATAGGCTATGGCTACACCTTC.

The CDR3 bases are TGTGCCAGCAGTTACGGAAACAGGGGCCCGGCGGAAGGAAACACCATATATTTT. This translates into CASSYGNRGPAEGNTIYF. The rearrangement uses TRBV6-2 or TRBV6-3 and TRBJ1-3; TRBD1 aligns across 7 bases. The trim removed 2 bases at V and 4 bases at J, leaving 14 bases unmatched. Germline lookup yields CDR1 MNHEY and CDR2 SVGEGT. This CDR3 comprises 18 residues.

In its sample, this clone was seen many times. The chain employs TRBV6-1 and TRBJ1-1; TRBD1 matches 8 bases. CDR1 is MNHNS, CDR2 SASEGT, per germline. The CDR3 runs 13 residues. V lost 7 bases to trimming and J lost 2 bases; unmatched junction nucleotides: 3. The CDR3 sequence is CASTRGLNTEAFF. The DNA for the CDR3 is TGTGCCAGCACCAGGGGGCTTAACACTGAAGCTTTCTTT.

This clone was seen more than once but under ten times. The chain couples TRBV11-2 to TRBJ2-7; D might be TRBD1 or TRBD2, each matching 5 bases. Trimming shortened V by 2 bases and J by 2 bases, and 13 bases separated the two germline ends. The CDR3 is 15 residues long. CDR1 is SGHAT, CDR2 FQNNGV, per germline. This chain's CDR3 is CASSLSGTHPYEQYF. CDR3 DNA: TGTGCCAGCAGCTTATCGGGGACCCACCCCTACGAGCAGTACTTC.

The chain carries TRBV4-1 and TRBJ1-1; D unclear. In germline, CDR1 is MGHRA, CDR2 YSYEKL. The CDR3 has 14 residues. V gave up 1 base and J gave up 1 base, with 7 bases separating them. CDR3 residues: CASSQVTGNTEAFF. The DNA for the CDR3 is TGCGCCAGCAGCCAAGTTACGGGGAACACTGAAGCTTTCTTT.

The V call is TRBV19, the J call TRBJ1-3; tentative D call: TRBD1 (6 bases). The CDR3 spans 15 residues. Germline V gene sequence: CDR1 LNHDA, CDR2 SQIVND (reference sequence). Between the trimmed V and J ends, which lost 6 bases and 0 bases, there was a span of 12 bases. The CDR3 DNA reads TGTGCCAGTAGCTCACAGGGCTACTCTGGAAACACCATATATTTT. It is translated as CASSSQGYSGNTIYF.

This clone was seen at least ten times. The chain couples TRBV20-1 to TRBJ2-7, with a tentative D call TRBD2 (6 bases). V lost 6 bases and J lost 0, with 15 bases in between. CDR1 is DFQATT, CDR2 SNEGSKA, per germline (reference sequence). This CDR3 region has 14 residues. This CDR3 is CSATRDFSSYEQYF. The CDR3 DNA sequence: TGCAGTGCAACCCGGGACTTCAGCTCCTACGAGCAGTACTTC.

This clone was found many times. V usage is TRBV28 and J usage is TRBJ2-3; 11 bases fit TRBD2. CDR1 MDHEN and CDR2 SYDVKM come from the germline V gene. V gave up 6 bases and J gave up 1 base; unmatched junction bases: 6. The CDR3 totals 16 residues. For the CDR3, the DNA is TGTGCCAGCAGGGCTAGCGGGGGGTCGGGCACAGATACGCAGTATTTT. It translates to CASRASGGSGTDTQYF.